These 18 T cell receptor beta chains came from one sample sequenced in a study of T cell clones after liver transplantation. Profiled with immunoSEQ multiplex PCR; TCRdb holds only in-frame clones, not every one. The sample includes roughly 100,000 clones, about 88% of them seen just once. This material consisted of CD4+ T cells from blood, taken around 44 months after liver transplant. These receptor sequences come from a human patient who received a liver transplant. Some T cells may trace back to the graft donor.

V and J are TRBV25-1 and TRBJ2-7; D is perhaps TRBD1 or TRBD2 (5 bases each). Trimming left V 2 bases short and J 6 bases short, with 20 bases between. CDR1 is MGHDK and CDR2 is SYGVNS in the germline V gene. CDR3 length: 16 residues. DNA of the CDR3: TGTGCCAGCAGTGAACGGCCTAGTAGGGGAGTTGGCGAGCAGTACTTC. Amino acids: CASSERPSRGVGEQYF.

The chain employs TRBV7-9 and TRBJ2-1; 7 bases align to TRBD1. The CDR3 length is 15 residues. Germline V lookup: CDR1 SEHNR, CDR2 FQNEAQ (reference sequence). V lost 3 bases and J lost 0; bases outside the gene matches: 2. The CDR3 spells CASSLDRNSYNEQFF. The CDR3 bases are TGTGCCAGCAGCTTGGACAGGAACTCCTACAATGAGCAGTTCTTC.

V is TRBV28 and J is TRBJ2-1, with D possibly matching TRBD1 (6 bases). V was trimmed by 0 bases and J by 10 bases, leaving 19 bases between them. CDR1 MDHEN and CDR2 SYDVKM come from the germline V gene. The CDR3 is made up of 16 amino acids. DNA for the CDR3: TGTGCCAGCAGTTTATGGGGCAGGGGTGATGGGATGGAGCAGTTCTTC. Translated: CASSLWGRGDGMEQFF.

The CDR3 region is CASSLDLGGVDIQYF. CDR3 coding DNA: TGTGCCAGCAGCTTGGATCTCGGGGGGGTGGACATTCAGTACTTC. The chain recombines TRBV5-4 with TRBJ2-4; 8 nucleotides align to TRBD2. Germline loops: CDR1 SGHNT, CDR2 YYREEE (reference sequence). V lost 0 bases, J lost 8 bases, and 7 bases stayed unmatched. CDR3 length equals 15 residues.

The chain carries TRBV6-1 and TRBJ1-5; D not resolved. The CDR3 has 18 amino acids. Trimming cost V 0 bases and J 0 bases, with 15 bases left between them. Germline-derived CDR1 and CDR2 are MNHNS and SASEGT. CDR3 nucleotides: TGTGCCAGCAGTGAAGCGGCGGGGTCGTCGAATAGCAATCAGCCCCAGCATTTT. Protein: CASSEAAGSSNSNQPQHF.

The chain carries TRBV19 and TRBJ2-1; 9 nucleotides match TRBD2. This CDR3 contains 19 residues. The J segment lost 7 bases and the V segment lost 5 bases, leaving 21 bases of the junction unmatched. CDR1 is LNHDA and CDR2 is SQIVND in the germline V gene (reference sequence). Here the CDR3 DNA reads TGTGCCAGTAGTGGGGGCGGAAGTAGCGGGAGTTCTCGGTTAAATGAGCAGTTCTTC. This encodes CASSGGGSSGSSRLNEQFF.

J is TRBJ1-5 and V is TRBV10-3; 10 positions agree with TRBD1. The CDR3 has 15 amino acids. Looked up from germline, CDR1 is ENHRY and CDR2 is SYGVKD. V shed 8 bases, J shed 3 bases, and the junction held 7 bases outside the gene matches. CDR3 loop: CAIGGDRGANQPQHF. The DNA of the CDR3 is TGTGCCATCGGAGGGGACAGGGGCGCCAATCAGCCCCAGCATTTT.

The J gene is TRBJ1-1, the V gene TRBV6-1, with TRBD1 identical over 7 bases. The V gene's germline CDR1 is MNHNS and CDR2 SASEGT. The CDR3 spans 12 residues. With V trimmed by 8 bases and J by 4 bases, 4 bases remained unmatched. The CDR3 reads CASDREGTEAFF. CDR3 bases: TGTGCCAGCGACAGGGAGGGCACTGAAGCTTTCTTT.

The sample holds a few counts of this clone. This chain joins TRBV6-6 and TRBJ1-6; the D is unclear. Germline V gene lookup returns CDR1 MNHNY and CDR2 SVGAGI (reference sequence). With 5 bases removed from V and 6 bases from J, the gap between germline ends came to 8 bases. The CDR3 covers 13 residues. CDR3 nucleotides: TGTGCCAGCAGTCAGGACCGTAATTCACCCCTCCACTTT. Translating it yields CASSQDRNSPLHF.

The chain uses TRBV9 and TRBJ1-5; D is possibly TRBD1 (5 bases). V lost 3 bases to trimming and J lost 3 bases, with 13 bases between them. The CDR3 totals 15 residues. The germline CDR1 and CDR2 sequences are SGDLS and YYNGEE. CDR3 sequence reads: CASSAVGGVNQPQHF. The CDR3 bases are TGTGCCAGCAGCGCCGTTGGGGGGGTCAATCAGCCCCAGCATTTT.

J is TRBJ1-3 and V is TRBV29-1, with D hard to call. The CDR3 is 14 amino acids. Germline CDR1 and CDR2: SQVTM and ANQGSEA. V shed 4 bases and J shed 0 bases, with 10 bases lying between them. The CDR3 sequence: CSVGHGVSGNTIYF. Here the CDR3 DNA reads TGCAGCGTTGGTCACGGAGTCTCTGGAAACACCATATATTTT.

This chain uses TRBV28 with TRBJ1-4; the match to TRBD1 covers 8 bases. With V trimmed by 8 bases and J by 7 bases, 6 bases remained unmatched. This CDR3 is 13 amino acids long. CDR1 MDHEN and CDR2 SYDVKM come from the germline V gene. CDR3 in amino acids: CASGQGQSEKLFF. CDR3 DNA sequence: TGTGCCAGCGGACAGGGACAAAGTGAAAAACTGTTTTTT.

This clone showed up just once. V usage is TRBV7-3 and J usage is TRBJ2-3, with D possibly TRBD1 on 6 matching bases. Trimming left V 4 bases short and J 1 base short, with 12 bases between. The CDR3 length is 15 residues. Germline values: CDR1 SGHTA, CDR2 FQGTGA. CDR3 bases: TGTGCCAGCAGCTCAAAGGGGGAAGGCACAGATACGCAGTATTTT. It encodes CASSSKGEGTDTQYF.

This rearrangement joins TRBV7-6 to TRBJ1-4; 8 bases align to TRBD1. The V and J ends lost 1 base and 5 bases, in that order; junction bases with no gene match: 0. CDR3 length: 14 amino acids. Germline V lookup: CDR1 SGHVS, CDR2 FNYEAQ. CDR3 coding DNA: TGTGCCAGCAGCTTAGGGACAGGGAATGAAAAACTGTTTTTT. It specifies CASSLGTGNEKLFF.

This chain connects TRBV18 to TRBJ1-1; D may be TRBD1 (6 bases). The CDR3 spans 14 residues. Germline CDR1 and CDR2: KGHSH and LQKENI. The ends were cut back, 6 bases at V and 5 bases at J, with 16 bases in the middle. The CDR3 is CASSPSNRVTEAFF. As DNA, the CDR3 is TGTGCCAGCTCTCCAAGTAACAGGGTAACTGAAGCTTTCTTT.

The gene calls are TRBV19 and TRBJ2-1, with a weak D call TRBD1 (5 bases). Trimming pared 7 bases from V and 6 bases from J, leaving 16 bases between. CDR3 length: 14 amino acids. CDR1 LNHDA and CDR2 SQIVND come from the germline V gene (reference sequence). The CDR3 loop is CASMGQLYSNEQFF. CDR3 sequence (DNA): TGTGCCAGTATGGGGCAGCTATATTCCAATGAGCAGTTCTTC. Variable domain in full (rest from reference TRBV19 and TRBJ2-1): DGGITQSPKYLFRKEGQNVTLSCEQNLNHDAMYWYRQDPGQGLRLIYYSQIVNDFQKGDIAEGYSVSREKKESFPLTVTSAQKNPTAFYLCASMGQLYSNEQFFGPGTRLTVL.

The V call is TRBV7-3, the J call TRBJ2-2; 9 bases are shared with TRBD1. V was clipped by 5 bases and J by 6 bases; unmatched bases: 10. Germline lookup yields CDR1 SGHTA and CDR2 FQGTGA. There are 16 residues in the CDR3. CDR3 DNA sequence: TGTGCCAGCAGCACCCGGACAGGGGACGGTTCCGGGGAGCTGTTTTTT. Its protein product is CASSTRTGDGSGELFF.

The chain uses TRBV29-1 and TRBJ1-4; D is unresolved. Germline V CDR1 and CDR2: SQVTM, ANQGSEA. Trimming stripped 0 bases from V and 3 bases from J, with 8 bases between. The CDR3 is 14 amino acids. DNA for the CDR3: TGCAGCGTTGAAGATAATACGGCTAATGAAAAACTGTTTTTT. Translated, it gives CSVEDNTANEKLFF.